The clone carrying this T cell receptor (beta chain) was seen a few times. CDR3 length: 11 residues. The germline V gene encodes CDR1 DFQATT and CDR2 SNEGSKA (reference sequence). V gave up 4 bases and J gave up 11 bases; unmatched junction bases: 5. The data derive from a study of identical twins. TCRdb re-called the 5' RACE reads through MiXCR, storing one row per CDR3 protein. The sample lists hundreds of thousands of distinct CDR3 sequences, 18% occurring once. These data also featured in a second study, about T cells expressing NK-cell markers. That study reports: In several donors, dominant NKG2C+ clonotypes were roughly 1.0-7.5% of CD8+ T cells.

Sequences were obtained from PBMCs. The clonotype originates from a woman under 30 in good health. The chain combines TRBV20-1 with TRBJ2-1; 7 bases map to TRBD2. The CDR3 is CSAILLAKQFF. In DNA, the CDR3 is TGCAGTGCTATCTTACTAGCGAAGCAGTTCTTC.